The next 25 T cell receptor beta chains were all read from a single sample in a study of Ad26.COV2.S vaccination and SARS-CoV-2 variants. Measured with immunoSEQ multiplex PCR; TCRdb has only the in-frame clones, and not every one. The sample lists 300,000 to 350,000 clones; about 88% were seen once. Regarding treatment: some 20 received Ad26.COV2.S at low or high dose, single or two shots; 5 received placebo; per-sample allocation not given. The study sampled participants on day 63 after the first vaccine or placebo injection. Sequencing used peripheral blood, obtained in a trial of Ad26.COV2.S vaccine versus placebo. All receptors derive from a person aged 18-60 years who received the Ad26.COV2.S COVID-19 vaccine or a placebo.

This rearrangement joins TRBV19 to TRBJ2-2; no clear D gene. The length of the CDR3 is 13 residues. Trimming stripped 8 bases from V and 0 bases from J, with 7 bases between. Germline V gene sequence: CDR1 LNHDA, CDR2 SQIVND (reference sequence). The CDR3 bases are TGTGCCAGTTCACTAACGAACACCGGGGAGCTGTTTTTT. This translates into CASSLTNTGELFF.

The V call is TRBV12-1, the J call TRBJ2-1; the table's D call, TRBD2, was not checked against the DNA. TRBV12-1 is a recognized pseudogene. There are 13 residues in the CDR3. CDR3 sequence: CASSFARSDEQFF. As DNA, the CDR3 is TGTGCCAGCAGCTTTGCGCGGTCGGATGAGCAGTTCTTC.

This chain uses TRBV28 with TRBJ2-7; 9 nucleotides match TRBD1. The trim removed 5 bases at V and 7 bases at J, leaving 12 bases unmatched. Per the germline V gene, CDR1 is MDHEN and CDR2 is SYDVKM. CDR3 length: 15 residues. The CDR3: CASSPNGDRAGEQYF. The CDR3 nucleotides read TGTGCCAGCAGTCCAAACGGGGACAGGGCGGGGGAGCAGTACTTC.

V gene TRBV30 combines with J gene TRBJ1-5; 8 nucleotides line up with TRBD1. J was trimmed by 4 bases and V by 3 bases; bases with no gene match: 2. From germline, CDR1 is GTSNPN and CDR2 SVGIG (reference sequence). This CDR3 region has 13 residues. The CDR3 region is CAWRRTGNQPQHF. The CDR3 region has the DNA TGTGCCTGGAGGAGGACAGGGAATCAGCCCCAGCATTTT.

The rearrangement uses TRBV6-5 and TRBJ2-5; no clear D. The CDR3 runs 11 residues. V was cut by 6 bases and J by 3 bases, with 5 bases left in between. Germline CDR1 is MNHEY and CDR2 is SVGAGI. CDR3 protein: CASSAEETQYF. In DNA form, the CDR3 reads TGTGCCAGCAGCGCGGAAGAGACCCAGTACTTC.

The chain uses TRBV9 and TRBJ1-6, with no clear D. The V gene's germline CDR1 is SGDLS and CDR2 YYNGEE. The V end lost 0 bases, the J end lost 8 bases, and 9 bases lay between the germline ends. The CDR3 contains 14 residues. CDR3 in amino acids: CASSVEERDSPLHF. CDR3 DNA sequence: TGTGCCAGCAGCGTAGAGGAAAGGGATTCACCCCTCCACTTT.

The chain carries TRBV28 and TRBJ1-5; D is ambiguous. CDR3 size: 13 residues. Between the trimmed V and J ends, which lost 5 bases and 7 bases, there was a span of 12 bases. Germline V gene sequence: CDR1 MDHEN, CDR2 SYDVKM. The CDR3 here is CASSLRGAQPQHF. In DNA, the CDR3 is TGTGCCAGCAGTCTGCGGGGAGCCCAGCCCCAGCATTTT.

This clone occurred a few times. The CDR3 nucleotides read TGTGCCAGCAGTTACCTTCCGACAGGAATTAACTATGGCTACACCTTC. This codes for CASSYLPTGINYGYTF. The genes are TRBV6-6 and TRBJ1-2; D might be TRBD1 (6 bases). Trimming took 2 bases from V and 1 from J, leaving 14 bases between them. Germline-derived CDR1 and CDR2 are MNHNY and SVGAGI (reference sequence). The length of the CDR3 is 16 residues.

The V call is TRBV6-2 or TRBV6-3, the J call TRBJ2-1, with D unresolved. The V end was cut by 2 bases, the J end by 6 bases, with 5 bases between. This CDR3 spans 12 amino acids. Germline values: CDR1 MNHEY, CDR2 SVGEGT. The CDR3 spells CASSYGPNEQFF. The CDR3 DNA is TGTGCCAGCAGTTACGGTCCCAATGAGCAGTTCTTC.

The V call is TRBV3-1 (or the pseudogene TRBV3-2), the J call TRBJ2-6; no firm D call. Trimming removed 0 bases at V and 0 bases at J, with 15 bases between. This CDR3 comprises 19 residues. The germline V gene has CDR1 LGHDT and CDR2 YNNKEL (reference sequence). CDR3 nucleotide sequence: TGTGCCAGCAGCCAAGAAAGTAGGTACTCCCGCTCTGGGGCCAACGTCCTGACTTTC. It specifies CASSQESRYSRSGANVLTF.

The CDR3 spells CASRGGHYEQYF. In DNA, the CDR3 is TGTGCCAGCCGGGGGGGACACTACGAGCAGTACTTC. The chain is built from TRBV6-5 and TRBJ2-7; 8 bases align to TRBD2. The junction had 3 bases not matched to a gene; V was cut back by 8 bases and J by 3 bases. Germline V gene sequence: CDR1 MNHEY, CDR2 SVGAGI. This CDR3 is 12 amino acids long.

In this sample, this clone turned up once. In the same sample, other DNA sequences code for this CDR3. The chain uses TRBV3-1 (or the pseudogene TRBV3-2) and TRBJ2-3; no reliable D call. V was cut by 1 base and J by 4 bases, with 3 bases left in between. The CDR3 consists of 12 residues. The germline V gene has CDR1 LGHDT and CDR2 YNNKEL (reference sequence). The CDR3 region has the DNA TGTGCCAGCAGCCAAGTTCCAGATACGCAGTATTTT. Protein sequence: CASSQVPDTQYF.

This chain connects TRBV2 to TRBJ2-7; TRBD1 might be the D (6 bases). The CDR3 extends over 11 amino acids. Trimming stripped 11 bases from V and 4 bases from J, with 12 bases between. In germline, CDR1 is SNHLY, CDR2 FYNNEI. CDR3 loop: CAWTVDYEQYF. The CDR3 bases are TGTGCCTGGACAGTCGATTACGAGCAGTACTTC.

The V gene is TRBV13, the J gene TRBJ1-3; D is undetermined. From germline, CDR1 is PRHDT and CDR2 FYEKMQ (reference sequence). Trimming stripped 1 base from V and 5 bases from J, with 9 bases between. CDR3 length: 14 amino acids. The CDR3 loop is CASSLESRRNTIYF. CDR3 DNA: TGTGCCAGCAGCTTAGAGTCTAGGCGAAACACCATATATTTT.

CDR3 DNA sequence: TGTGCCAGTACCCCAATGTCCGGTTACAATCAGCCCCAGCATTTT. This codes for CASTPMSGYNQPQHF. The chain links TRBV19 to TRBJ1-5; the D is unclear. Germline CDR1 reads LNHDA; CDR2 reads SQIVND (reference sequence). V was clipped by 7 bases and J by 3 bases, with 16 bases between them. The CDR3 length is 15 residues. Drawing the rest from reference TRBV19 and TRBJ1-5, the complete variable domain is DGGITQSPKYLFRKEGQNVTLSCEQNLNHDAMYWYRQDPGQGLRLIYYSQIVNDFQKGDIAEGYSVSREKKESFPLTVTSAQKNPTAFYLCASTPMSGYNQPQHFGDGTRLSIL.

The gene calls are TRBV3-1 (or the pseudogene TRBV3-2) and TRBJ2-7; D uncertain. This CDR3 is built from 11 residues. V lost 1 base and J lost 5, with 3 bases in between. Germline V gene data show CDR1 as LGHDT and CDR2 as YNNKEL (reference sequence). Written as DNA, the CDR3 is TGTGCCAGCAGCCAAGTGAACGAGCAGTACTTC. Translated, it gives CASSQVNEQYF.

The V and J genes are TRBV28 and TRBJ2-1; TRBD2 aligns across 11 bases. Per the germline V gene, CDR1 is MDHEN and CDR2 is SYDVKM. Trimming took 5 bases from V and 2 from J; bases not matched to a gene: 11. The CDR3 has 18 amino acids. CDR3 nucleotides: TGTGCCAGCAGTCCTACTCTTAGCGGGAGGGCCGCCTACAATGAGCAGTTCTTC. Its protein is CASSPTLSGRAAYNEQFF.

In regard to this clone: An end of the junction does not agree with germline; a read error may underlie this. V usage is TRBV6-6 and J usage is TRBJ2-1, with 7 bases fitting TRBD2. This CDR3 comprises 16 residues. CDR1 is MNHNY, CDR2 SVGAGI, per germline (reference sequence). CDR3 in DNA: TGTGCCAGCAGTGACTCGGGGCGGGAGCCGTTGAATGAGCAGTTCTTC. This codes for CASSDSGREPLNEQFF.

V is TRBV5-1 and J is TRBJ2-5, with TRBD2 identical over 13 bases. With V trimmed by 3 bases and J by 5 bases, 4 bases remained unmatched. Germline V CDR1 and CDR2: SGHRS, YFSETQ. The CDR3 length is 15 residues. The CDR3 region has the DNA TGCGCCAGCAGCTGGACTAGCGGGGGATCGGAGACCCAGTACTTC. As protein: CASSWTSGGSETQYF. Complete variable domain (other parts from reference TRBV5-1 and TRBJ2-5): KAGVTQTPRYLIKTRGQQVTLSCSPISGHRSVSWYQQTPGQGLQFLFEYFSETQRNKGNFPGRFSGRQFSNSRSEMNVSTLELGDSALYLCASSWTSGGSETQYFGPGTRLLVL.

This clone was counted between two and nine times. The chain employs TRBV27 and TRBJ2-2; tentatively, D is TRBD1 (6 bases). The germline gives CDR1 MNHEY, CDR2 SMNVEV (reference sequence). CDR3 length: 21 amino acids. V lost 6 bases to trimming and J lost 4 bases, with 33 bases between them. CDR3 sequence reads: CASRFLDPGTSIPEGTGELFF. For the CDR3, the DNA is TGTGCCAGCAGGTTCCTCGACCCCGGGACAAGTATTCCAGAGGGCACCGGGGAGCTGTTTTTT.

The rearrangement joins TRBV6-5 to TRBJ2-7, with unresolved D. The V end lost 6 bases, the J end lost 4 bases, and 16 bases lay between the germline ends. Germline-derived CDR1 and CDR2 are MNHEY and SVGAGI. CDR3 length: 14 residues. CDR3 amino acids: CASRSSGPTYEQYF. The CDR3 bases are TGTGCCAGCAGGTCTTCAGGCCCTACGTACGAGCAGTACTTC.

The rearrangement joins TRBV18 to TRBJ1-3; tentative D call: TRBD1 (5 bases). The CDR3 sequence is 16 residues long. V was clipped by 3 bases and J by 0 bases, with 12 bases between them. CDR1 and CDR2 (germline): KGHSH, LQKENI. CDR3 amino acids: CASSPLDSFSGNTIYF. The CDR3 coding sequence is TGTGCCAGCTCACCCTTAGACAGCTTCTCTGGAAACACCATATATTTT. Together with reference TRBV18 and TRBJ1-3, the CDR3 gives the full variable domain: NAGVMQNPRHLVRRRGQEARLRCSPMKGHSHVYWYRQLPEEGLKFMVYLQKENIIDESGMPKERFSAEFPKEGPSILRIQQVVRGDSAAYFCASSPLDSFSGNTIYFGEGSWLTVV.

The chain links TRBV6-2 or TRBV6-3 to TRBJ1-5, with a tentative D call TRBD1 (6 bases). The CDR3 is 18 amino acids. Germline CDR1 MNHEY, CDR2 SVGEGT. Trimming removed 2 bases at V and 4 bases at J, with 21 bases between. DNA for the CDR3: TGTGCCAGCAGTTACCCAACTCATACGACAAGGGGGAATCAGCCCCAGCATTTT. Translation: CASSYPTHTTRGNQPQHF.

The chain couples TRBV28 to TRBJ1-1; 11 bases line up with TRBD1. CDR1 is MDHEN, CDR2 SYDVKM, per germline. V lost 3 bases, J lost 4 bases, and 10 bases stayed unmatched. The CDR3 covers 17 residues. CDR3 sequence: CASSFPGTGGVGTEAFF. CDR3 bases: TGTGCCAGCAGTTTTCCCGGGACAGGGGGAGTCGGCACTGAAGCTTTCTTT.

This chain connects TRBV10-3 to TRBJ2-7; D unresolved. The CDR3 is 16 amino acids. The V and J ends lost 2 bases and 4 bases respectively, with 18 bases between them. Germline values: CDR1 ENHRY, CDR2 SYGVKD. The CDR3 region is CAISEPLIGGSYEQYF. CDR3 in DNA: TGTGCCATCAGTGAGCCCCTTATCGGTGGGTCTTACGAGCAGTACTTC.